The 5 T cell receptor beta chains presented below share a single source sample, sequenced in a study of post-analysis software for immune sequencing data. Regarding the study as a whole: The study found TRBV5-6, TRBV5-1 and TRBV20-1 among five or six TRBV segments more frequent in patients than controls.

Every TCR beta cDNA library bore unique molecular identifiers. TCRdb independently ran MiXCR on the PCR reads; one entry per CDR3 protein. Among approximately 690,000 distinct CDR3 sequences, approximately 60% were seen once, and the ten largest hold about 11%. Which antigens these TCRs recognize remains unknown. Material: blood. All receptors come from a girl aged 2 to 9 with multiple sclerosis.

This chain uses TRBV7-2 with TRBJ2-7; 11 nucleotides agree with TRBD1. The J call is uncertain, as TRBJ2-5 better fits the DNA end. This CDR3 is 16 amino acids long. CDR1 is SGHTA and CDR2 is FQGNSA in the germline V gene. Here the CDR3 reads CASSIGQGALLETQYF. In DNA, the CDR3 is TGTGCCAGCAGCATCGGACAGGGGGCGCTTCTAGAGACCCAGTACTTC.

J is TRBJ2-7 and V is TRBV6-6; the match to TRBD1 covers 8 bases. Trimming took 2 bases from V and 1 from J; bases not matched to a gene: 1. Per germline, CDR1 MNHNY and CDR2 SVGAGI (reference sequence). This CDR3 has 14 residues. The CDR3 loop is CASSYDRGSYEQYF. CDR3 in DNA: TGTGCCAGCAGTTACGACAGGGGATCCTACGAGCAGTACTTC.

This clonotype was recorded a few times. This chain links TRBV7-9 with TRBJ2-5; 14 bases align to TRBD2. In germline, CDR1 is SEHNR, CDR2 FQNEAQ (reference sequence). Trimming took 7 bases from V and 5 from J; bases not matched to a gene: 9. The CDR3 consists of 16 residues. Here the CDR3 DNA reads TGTGCCAGCACCCTCGGGACTAGCGGGAGTGGTGAGACCCAGTACTTC. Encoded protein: CASTLGTSGSGETQYF. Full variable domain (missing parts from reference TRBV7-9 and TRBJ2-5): DTGVSQNPRHKITKRGQNVTFRCDPISEHNRLYWYRQTLGQGPEFLTYFQNEAQLEKSRLLSDRFSAERPKGSFSTLEIQRTEQGDSAMYLCASTLGTSGSGETQYFGPGTRLLVL.

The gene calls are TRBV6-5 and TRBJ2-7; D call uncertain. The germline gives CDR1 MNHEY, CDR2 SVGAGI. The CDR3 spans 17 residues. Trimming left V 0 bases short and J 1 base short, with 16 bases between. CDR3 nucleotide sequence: TGTGCCAGCAGTTACTCGAAATCACAGCTAGAGTCCTACGAGCAGTACTTC. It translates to CASSYSKSQLESYEQYF.

CDR3: CASSQERGPDTQYF. CDR3 nucleotides: TGCGCCAGCAGCCAAGAAAGAGGGCCAGATACGCAGTATTTT. J is TRBJ2-3 and V is TRBV4-3; tentatively, D is TRBD2 (5 bases). The CDR3 totals 14 residues. Between the trimmed V and J ends, which lost 0 bases and 4 bases, there was a span of 8 bases. Germline CDR1 and CDR2: LGHNA and YSLEER.